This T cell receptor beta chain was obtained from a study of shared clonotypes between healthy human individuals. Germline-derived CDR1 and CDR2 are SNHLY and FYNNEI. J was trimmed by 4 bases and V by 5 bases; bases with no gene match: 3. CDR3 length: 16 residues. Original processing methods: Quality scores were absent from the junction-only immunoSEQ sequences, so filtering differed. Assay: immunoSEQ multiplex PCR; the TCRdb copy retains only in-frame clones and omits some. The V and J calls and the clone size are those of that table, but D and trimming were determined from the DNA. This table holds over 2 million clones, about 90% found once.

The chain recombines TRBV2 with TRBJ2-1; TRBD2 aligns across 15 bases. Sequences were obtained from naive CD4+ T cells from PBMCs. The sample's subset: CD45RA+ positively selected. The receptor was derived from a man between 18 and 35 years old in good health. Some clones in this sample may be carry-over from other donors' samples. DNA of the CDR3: TGTGCCAGCAGTAGGACTAGCGGGAGGGGTTACAATGAGCAGTTCTTC. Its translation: CASSRTSGRGYNEQFF.